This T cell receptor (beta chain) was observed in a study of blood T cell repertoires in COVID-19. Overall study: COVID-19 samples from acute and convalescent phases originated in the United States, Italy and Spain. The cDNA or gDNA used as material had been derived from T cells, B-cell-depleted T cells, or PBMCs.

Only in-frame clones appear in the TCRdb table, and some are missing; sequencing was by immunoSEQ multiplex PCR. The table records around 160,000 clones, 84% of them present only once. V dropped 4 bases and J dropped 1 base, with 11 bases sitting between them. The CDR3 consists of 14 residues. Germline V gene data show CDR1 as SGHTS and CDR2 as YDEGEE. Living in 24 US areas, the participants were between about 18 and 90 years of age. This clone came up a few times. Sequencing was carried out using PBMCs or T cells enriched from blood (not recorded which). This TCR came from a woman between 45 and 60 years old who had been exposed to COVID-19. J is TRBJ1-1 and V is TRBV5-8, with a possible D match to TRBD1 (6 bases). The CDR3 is CASSAETGNTEAFF. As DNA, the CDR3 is TGTGCCAGCAGCGCTGAGACAGGGAACACTGAAGCTTTCTTT.